This T cell receptor beta chain came from a study of T-cell memory formation after mild COVID-19. Each CDR3 protein is one row after TCRdb ran MiXCR on the 5' RACE reads. The table records more than 150,000 distinct CDR3 sequences, 15% to 20% of them present only once. This clonotype was counted a few times. The source material was PBMCs or a T cell subset sorted from them (not recorded which). The clonotype comes from a man aged 18-30 years who had mild COVID-19 (a few samples of this study predate the infection). Cell type and time point are not known.

DNA of the CDR3: TGCAGCGTGGGACAGGACTTCCGCGGGGAGACCCAGTACTTC. This codes for CSVGQDFRGETQYF. The genes are TRBV29-1 and TRBJ2-5, with TRBD1 matching over 8 bases. The junction had 11 bases not matched to a gene; V was cut back by 6 bases and J by 5 bases. CDR3 length equals 14 residues. The germline V gene encodes CDR1 SQVTM and CDR2 ANQGSEA.